The 9 T cell receptor beta chains listed next were all sequenced from one sample in a study of blood T cell repertoires in COVID-19. Only in-frame clones appear in the TCRdb table, and some are missing; sequencing was by immunoSEQ multiplex PCR. The sample has 150,000 or so clones, 90% to 95% seen once; the top ten hold 4.5% to 5.5%. The sequencing sample was made of peripheral blood. The receptors here all came from a woman aged 45-60 years with acute or convalescent COVID-19.

The chain recombines TRBV7-3 with TRBJ2-1; TRBD2 aligns across 8 bases. This CDR3 has 14 amino acids. V lost 0 bases, J lost 9 bases, and 4 bases stayed unmatched. Looked up from germline, CDR1 is SGHTA and CDR2 is FQGTGA. As DNA, the CDR3 is TGTGCCAGCAGCTTAACCCGGGGGGGCTTTGAGCAGTTCTTC. Translation gives CASSLTRGGFEQFF.

This clone was counted between two and nine times. V gene TRBV6-6 combines with J gene TRBJ1-5; D is unresolved. The germline V gene encodes CDR1 MNHNY and CDR2 SVGAGI (reference sequence). This CDR3 has 14 residues. The germline V and J ends were trimmed by 7 bases and 0 bases, with 10 bases remaining between them. This CDR3 reads CASNQAYSNQPQHF. CDR3 bases: TGTGCCAGCAACCAGGCGTATAGCAATCAGCCCCAGCATTTT.

The genes are TRBV15 and TRBJ1-2; D is unresolved. Trimming cost V 0 bases and J 0 bases, with 11 bases left between them. CDR3 length: 16 residues. The germline CDR1 and CDR2 sequences are LNHNV and YYDKDF (reference sequence). The CDR3 reads CATSRDRSKANYGYTF. The CDR3 DNA reads TGTGCCACCAGCAGAGATCGGAGTAAAGCTAACTATGGCTACACCTTC.

V and J are TRBV4-2 and TRBJ1-5; weak D call: TRBD1 (6 bases). This CDR3 spans 18 amino acids. CDR1 is LGHNA and CDR2 is YNFKEQ in the germline V gene. V was shortened by 0 bases and J by 3 bases, with 18 bases between the two germline ends. The CDR3 DNA reads as TGTGCCAGCAGCCAAGATCGGGGGGCCAGGGGTGACAATCAGCCCCAGCATTTT. Protein: CASSQDRGARGDNQPQHF.

V is TRBV3-1 (or the pseudogene TRBV3-2) and J is TRBJ1-1; D is perhaps TRBD1 (6 bases). CDR1 and CDR2 (germline): LGHDT, YNNKEL (reference sequence). The V gene lost 7 bases and the J gene lost 1 base, with 7 bases spanning the gap. The CDR3 covers 12 residues. Written as DNA, the CDR3 is TGTGCCAGCACGGACAGGAACACTGAAGCTTTCTTT. Translated, it gives CASTDRNTEAFF.

This chain joins TRBV28 and TRBJ2-7; weak D call: TRBD1 (6 bases). The CDR3 is made up of 12 amino acids. Germline V lookup: CDR1 MDHEN, CDR2 SYDVKM. V lost 6 bases and J lost 3, with 9 bases in between. CDR3 sequence: CASRPGDYEQYF. The CDR3 DNA follows: TGTGCCAGCAGACCAGGGGACTACGAGCAGTACTTC.

This chain's CDR3 is CSASLQGASYGYTF. CDR3 DNA: TGCAGTGCTAGTCTACAGGGGGCCTCCTATGGCTACACCTTC. The chain has TRBV20-1 and TRBJ1-2, with 9 bases that match TRBD1. This CDR3 region has 14 residues. V lost 3 bases, J lost 4 bases, and 6 bases stayed unmatched. Germline V gene data show CDR1 as DFQATT and CDR2 as SNEGSKA (reference sequence).

This chain uses TRBV14 with TRBJ2-3, with D unresolved. V lost 6 bases and J 2 bases, leaving 6 bases between the germline ends. Germline-derived CDR1 and CDR2 are SGHDN and FVKESK. CDR3 length: 12 residues. This CDR3 is CASSENTDTQYF. DNA for the CDR3: TGTGCCAGCAGTGAGAACACAGATACGCAGTATTTT.

The chain joins TRBV19 to TRBJ1-5; TRBD1 might be the D (5 bases). Trimming took off 4 bases at V and 3 bases at J, with 13 bases between the two ends. The germline V gene has CDR1 LNHDA and CDR2 SQIVND (reference sequence). The CDR3 is made up of 15 amino acids. The CDR3 coding sequence is TGTGCCAGTAGTACTCAAGGGGTCCTCAATCAGCCCCAGCATTTT. It encodes CASSTQGVLNQPQHF.